Each of the 16 T cell receptor beta chains below was sequenced from the same sample in a study of a mutant IDH1 vaccine in newly diagnosed glioma. Time point described: week 23, last vaccination. With topical imiquimod, each dose of the vaccine consisted of 300 ug of mutant IDH1 20-mer peptide. No antigens are known for them. Measured with immunoSEQ multiplex PCR; TCRdb has only the in-frame clones, and not every one. The sample has approximately 79,000 clones, more than 70% seen once; the top ten hold roughly 0.74%. Sequences were derived from PBMCs, sampled from a glioma patient whose treatment included an IDH1 peptide vaccine. These receptors originate from a woman in her forties or fifties with glioma.

The chain combines TRBV11-2 with TRBJ2-7, with a possible D match to TRBD2 (6 bases). The length of the CDR3 is 16 residues. Germline V gives CDR1 SGHAT, CDR2 FQNNGV. With 5 bases removed from V and 1 base from J, the gap between germline ends came to 18 bases. The CDR3 reads CASSPRGTEESYEQYF. Here the CDR3 DNA reads TGTGCCAGCAGCCCCCGGGGGACGGAGGAGTCCTACGAGCAGTACTTC.

CDR3 DNA: TGTGCCAGCAGCCCCCCCAAAGGGATCTCTGGGGCCAACGTCCTGACTTTC. It encodes CASSPPKGISGANVLTF. The rearrangement joins TRBV4-2 to TRBJ2-6; no clear D gene. Germline CDR1 LGHNA, CDR2 YNFKEQ. The CDR3 covers 17 residues. The ends were cut back, 4 bases at V and 0 bases at J, with 13 bases in the middle.

In this sample, this clone turned up a few times. This chain connects TRBV30 to TRBJ1-2; TRBD1 matches 7 bases. The CDR3 totals 14 residues. Trimming at V came to 4 bases and at J to 6 bases, leaving 11 bases not matched to a gene. Germline CDR1 GTSNPN, CDR2 SVGIG (reference sequence). The DNA for the CDR3 is TGTGCCTGGACCCCGACAGGGAAGGGTAATGGCTACACCTTC. This sequence encodes CAWTPTGKGNGYTF.

The V gene is TRBV9, the J gene TRBJ2-1, with D hard to call. CDR1 and CDR2 from the germline V gene are SGDLS and YYNGEE. The CDR3 is 15 amino acids. V was pared by 0 bases and J by 5 bases, with 12 bases between. CDR3 DNA sequence: TGTGCCAGCAGCGTAGACGGACCGACGAACAATGAGCAGTTCTTC. The encoded protein is CASSVDGPTNNEQFF.

The chain recombines TRBV6-5 with TRBJ2-2, with a possible D match to TRBD1 (5 bases). CDR3 length equals 14 residues. Looked up from germline, CDR1 is MNHEY and CDR2 is SVGAGI. The V and J ends lost 6 bases and 4 bases respectively, with 12 bases between them. The CDR3 here is CASRRQSGTGELFF. CDR3 DNA sequence: TGTGCCAGCAGACGACAGTCGGGCACCGGGGAGCTGTTTTTT.

In its sample, this clone was seen once. This chain joins TRBV5-1 and TRBJ2-7, with D maybe TRBD1 (6 bases). Trimming removed 1 base from V and 3 bases from J, with 11 bases in between. Germline values: CDR1 SGHRS, CDR2 YFSETQ. The CDR3 runs to 14 residues. The CDR3 spells CASSLYTTGYEQYF. The CDR3 nucleotides are TGCGCCAGCAGCTTGTATACGACAGGCTACGAGCAGTACTTC.

The V gene is TRBV5-4, the J gene TRBJ2-1; weak D call: TRBD2 (5 bases). The CDR3 loop spans 15 amino acids. Trimming removed 3 bases at V and 8 bases at J, with 18 bases between. CDR1 and CDR2 from the germline V gene are SGHNT and YYREEE (reference sequence). CDR3 protein: CASSSKADFDYEQFF. The CDR3 nucleotides read TGTGCCAGCAGCTCGAAGGCGGACTTTGACTATGAGCAGTTCTTC.

This rearrangement joins TRBV7-3 to TRBJ2-3; the match to TRBD2 covers 9 bases. The V gene end was trimmed by 1 base and the J gene end by 6 bases; junction bases not matched to a gene: 5. The CDR3 runs to 15 residues. Germline V gene data show CDR1 as SGHTA and CDR2 as FQGTGA. The CDR3 sequence is CASSLRAGGYDTQYF. The CDR3 nucleotides are TGTGCCAGCAGCTTAAGGGCGGGAGGGTATGATACGCAGTATTTT.

The chain carries TRBV18 and TRBJ2-7; 7 bases are shared with TRBD2. V was pared by 3 bases and J by 2 bases, with 7 bases of the junction left unmatched. The CDR3 has 15 residues. Germline V gene data show CDR1 as KGHSH and CDR2 as LQKENI. CDR3 sequence (DNA): TGTGCCAGCTCACCTTTACGGGAGGCCGCCTACGAGCAGTACTTC. It codes for CASSPLREAAYEQYF.

The chain employs TRBV28 and TRBJ2-1; TRBD2 might be the D (5 bases). Trimming took off 7 bases at V and 0 bases at J, with 19 bases between the two ends. The CDR3 has 17 amino acids. From germline, CDR1 is MDHEN and CDR2 SYDVKM. CDR3 DNA sequence: TGTGCCAGCACCTCGAGCGGAACCTGGAGCTCCTACAATGAGCAGTTCTTC. Translated, it gives CASTSSGTWSSYNEQFF. The complete variable domain, with remaining parts taken from reference TRBV28 and TRBJ2-1, reads DVKVTQSSRYLVKRTGEKVFLECVQDMDHENMFWYRQDPGLGLRLIYFSYDVKMKEKGDIPEGYSVSREKKERFSLILESASTNQTSMYLCASTSSGTWSSYNEQFFGPGTRLTVL.

This clone was detected only once. This sequence joins TRBV27 and TRBJ2-3; 7 bases are a match to TRBD2. CDR3 length equals 15 residues. J gave up 4 bases and V 5 bases, and 9 bases lay outside the gene matches. Germline lookup yields CDR1 MNHEY and CDR2 SMNVEV (reference sequence). Here the CDR3 reads CASSPGGRSADTQYF. CDR3 DNA sequence: TGTGCCAGCAGTCCCGGCGGGAGATCAGCAGATACGCAGTATTTT.

This clone was seen just once. The chain recombines TRBV28 with TRBJ2-7, with 8 positions matching TRBD1. CDR1 and CDR2 (germline): MDHEN, SYDVKM. The junction had 9 bases not matched to a gene; V was cut back by 6 bases and J by 5 bases. CDR3 length equals 14 residues. CDR3 sequence: CASSLPDRVNEQYF. The DNA for the CDR3 is TGTGCCAGCAGCCTACCGGACAGGGTAAACGAGCAGTACTTC.

The rearrangement uses TRBV6-5 and TRBJ1-2; D gene uncertain. The CDR3 contains 12 residues. Germline V gives CDR1 MNHEY, CDR2 SVGAGI. Trimming removed 2 bases from V and 4 bases from J, with 5 bases in between. CDR3 in DNA: TGTGCCAGCAGTTACATGGGCTATGGCTACACCTTC. Its translation is CASSYMGYGYTF.

The V call is TRBV7-6, the J call TRBJ2-5; D possibly corresponds to TRBD2 (6 bases). Trimming took off 1 base at V and 5 bases at J, with 23 bases between the two ends. The CDR3 sequence is 18 residues long. Germline CDR1 is SGHVS and CDR2 is FNYEAQ. The CDR3 DNA follows: TGTGCCAGCAGCTTAGGACCGGGGACTGAGGGGCCAAGGGAGACCCAGTACTTC. This sequence encodes CASSLGPGTEGPRETQYF.

The genes are TRBV12-5 and TRBJ2-7, with unresolved D. Germline V CDR1 and CDR2: LGHNT, FRNRAP. V was trimmed by 7 bases and J by 2 bases, leaving 15 bases between them. This CDR3 is built from 14 residues. For the CDR3, the DNA is TGTGCTAGTGCCACGGACCCGAAGCCCTACGAGCAGTACTTC. Translated: CASATDPKPYEQYF.

This clone is a singleton in its sample. The V call is TRBV7-6, the J call TRBJ1-5, with D perhaps TRBD1 (6 bases). This CDR3 spans 14 amino acids. Germline CDR1 is SGHVS and CDR2 is FNYEAQ. V was clipped by 5 bases and J by 3 bases, with 11 bases between them. Written as DNA, the CDR3 is TGTGCCAGCAGCCCAGACAGGAACAATCAGCCCCAGCATTTT. Its translation is CASSPDRNNQPQHF. Looking up the rest from reference TRBV7-6 and TRBJ1-5 gives the full variable domain: GAGVSQSPRYKVTKRGQDVALRCDPISGHVSLYWYRQALGQGPEFLTYFNYEAQQDKSGLPNDRFSAERPEGSISTLTIQRTEQRDSAMYRCASSPDRNNQPQHFGDGTRLSIL.